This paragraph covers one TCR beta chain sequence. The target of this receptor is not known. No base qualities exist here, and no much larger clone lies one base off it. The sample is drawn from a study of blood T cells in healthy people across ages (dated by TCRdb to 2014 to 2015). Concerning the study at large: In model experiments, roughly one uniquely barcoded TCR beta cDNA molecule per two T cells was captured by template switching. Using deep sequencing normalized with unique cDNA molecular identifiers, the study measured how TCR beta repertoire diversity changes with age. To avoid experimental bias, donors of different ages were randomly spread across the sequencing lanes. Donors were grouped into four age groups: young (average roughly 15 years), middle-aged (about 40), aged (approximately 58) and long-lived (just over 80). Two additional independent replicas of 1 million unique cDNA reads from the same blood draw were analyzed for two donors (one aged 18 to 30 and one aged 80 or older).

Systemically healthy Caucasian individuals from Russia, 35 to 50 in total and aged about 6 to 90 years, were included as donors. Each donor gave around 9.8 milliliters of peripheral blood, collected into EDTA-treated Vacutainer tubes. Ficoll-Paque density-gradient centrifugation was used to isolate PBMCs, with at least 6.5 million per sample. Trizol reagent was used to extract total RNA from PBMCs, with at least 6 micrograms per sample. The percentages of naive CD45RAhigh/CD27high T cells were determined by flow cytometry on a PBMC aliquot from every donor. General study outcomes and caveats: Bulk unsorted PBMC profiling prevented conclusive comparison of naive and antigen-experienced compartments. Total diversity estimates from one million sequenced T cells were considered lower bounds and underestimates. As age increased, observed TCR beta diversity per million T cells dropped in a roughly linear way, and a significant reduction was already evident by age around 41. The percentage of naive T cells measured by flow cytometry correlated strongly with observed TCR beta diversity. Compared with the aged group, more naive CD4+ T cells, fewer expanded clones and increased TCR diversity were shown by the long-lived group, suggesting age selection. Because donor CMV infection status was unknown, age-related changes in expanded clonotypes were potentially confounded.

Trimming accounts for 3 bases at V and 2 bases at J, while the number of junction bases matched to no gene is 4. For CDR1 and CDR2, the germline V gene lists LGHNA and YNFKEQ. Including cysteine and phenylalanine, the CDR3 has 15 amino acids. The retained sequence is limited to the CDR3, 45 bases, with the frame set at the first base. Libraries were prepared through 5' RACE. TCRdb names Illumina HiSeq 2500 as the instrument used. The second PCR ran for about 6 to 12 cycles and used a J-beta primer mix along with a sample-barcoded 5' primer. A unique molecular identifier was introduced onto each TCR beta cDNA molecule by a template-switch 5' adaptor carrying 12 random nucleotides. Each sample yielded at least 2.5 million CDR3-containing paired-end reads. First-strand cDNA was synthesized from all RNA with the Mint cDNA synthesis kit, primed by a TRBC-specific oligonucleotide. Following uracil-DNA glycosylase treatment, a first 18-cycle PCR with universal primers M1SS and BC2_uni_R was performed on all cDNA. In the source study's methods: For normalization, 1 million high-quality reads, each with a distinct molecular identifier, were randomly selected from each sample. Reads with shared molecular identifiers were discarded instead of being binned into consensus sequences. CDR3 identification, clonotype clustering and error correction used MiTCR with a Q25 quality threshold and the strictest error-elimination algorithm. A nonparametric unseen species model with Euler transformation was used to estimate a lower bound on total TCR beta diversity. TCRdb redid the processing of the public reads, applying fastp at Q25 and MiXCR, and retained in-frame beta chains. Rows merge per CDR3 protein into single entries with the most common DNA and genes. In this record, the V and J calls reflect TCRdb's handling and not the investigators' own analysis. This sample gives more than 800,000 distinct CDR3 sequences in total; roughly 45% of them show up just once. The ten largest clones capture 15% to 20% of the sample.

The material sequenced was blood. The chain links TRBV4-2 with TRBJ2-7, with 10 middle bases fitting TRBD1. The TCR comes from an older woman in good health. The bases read TGTGCCAGCAGCCAGAACGACAGGGGGCCCTACGAGCAGTACTTC. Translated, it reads CASSQNDRGPYEQYF.